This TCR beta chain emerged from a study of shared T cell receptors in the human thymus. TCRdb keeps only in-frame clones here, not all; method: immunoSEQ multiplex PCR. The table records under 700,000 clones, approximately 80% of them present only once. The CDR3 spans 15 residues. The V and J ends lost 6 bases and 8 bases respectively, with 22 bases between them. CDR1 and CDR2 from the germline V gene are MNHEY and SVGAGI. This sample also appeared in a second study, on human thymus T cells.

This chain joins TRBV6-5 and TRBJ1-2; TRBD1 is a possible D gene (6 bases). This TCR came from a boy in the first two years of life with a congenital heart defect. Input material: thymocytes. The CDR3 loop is CASSSAGGARRGYTF. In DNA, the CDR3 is TGTGCCAGCAGCTCGGCGGGGGGGGCGAGAAGGGGCTACACCTTC.